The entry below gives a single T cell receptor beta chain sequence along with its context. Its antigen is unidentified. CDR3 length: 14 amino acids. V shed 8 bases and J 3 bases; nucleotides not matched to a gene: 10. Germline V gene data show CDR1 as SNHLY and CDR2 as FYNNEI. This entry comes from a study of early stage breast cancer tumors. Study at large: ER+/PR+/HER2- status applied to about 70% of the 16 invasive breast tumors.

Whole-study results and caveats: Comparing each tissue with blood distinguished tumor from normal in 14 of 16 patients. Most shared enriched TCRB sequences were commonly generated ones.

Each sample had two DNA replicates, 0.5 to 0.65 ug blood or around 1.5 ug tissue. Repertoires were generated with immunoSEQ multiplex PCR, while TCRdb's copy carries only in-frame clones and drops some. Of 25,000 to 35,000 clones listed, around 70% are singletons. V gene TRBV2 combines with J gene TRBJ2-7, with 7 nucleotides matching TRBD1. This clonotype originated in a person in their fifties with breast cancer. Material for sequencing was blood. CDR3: CASGGTGQFYEQYF. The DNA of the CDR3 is TGTGCCAGCGGGGGAACGGGACAGTTCTACGAGCAGTACTTC.